Listed below are T cell receptor beta chains from one sample, sequenced in a study of T-cell reconstitution after alpha-beta-depleted transplantation in children. One entry per CDR3 protein results from TCRdb running MiXCR on the PCR reads. The sample has over 200,000 distinct CDR3 sequences, roughly a tenth seen once. Sample: PBMCs from the stem cell graft donor, taken from the stem cell graft. Every receptor here comes from a human donor who donated a stem cell graft to a child with acute lymphoblastic leukemia. The CDR3 runs from the conserved cysteine through the conserved F or W. A D gene is named only where the DNA matches it firmly. Clone size is not always given. Where it is, it says once, few, many or a class for expanded clones.

d_call j_call v_call clone_size cdr3_aa cdr3_nt
TRBD1 TRBJ1-2 TRBV29-1 many CSVGDRTTTGYTF TGCAGCGTCGGGGACAGGACGACGACGGGCTACACCTTC
NA TRBJ1-2 TRBV27 many CASSLLGPSNYGYTF TGTGCCAGCAGTTTATTAGGGCCAAGCAACTATGGCTACACCTTC
TRBD1 TRBJ2-5 TRBV20-1 NA CSATGGHQETQYF TGCAGTGCTACAGGGGGTCATCAAGAGACCCAGTACTTC
NA TRBJ1-3 TRBV5-1 many CASSSGHPLGNTIYF TGCGCCAGCAGCTCCGGACACCCCCTTGGAAACACCATATATTTT
NA TRBJ2-7 TRBV9 few CASSAVSGPGEQYF TGTGCCAGCAGCGCAGTTTCGGGCCCGGGGGAGCAGTACTTC
NA TRBJ2-7 TRBV11-2 NA CASSLGVILYEQYF TGTGCCAGCAGCTTAGGAGTGATACTCTACGAGCAGTACTTC
TRBD1 TRBJ2-7 TRBV29-1 NA CSVEDGTEAYEQYF TGCAGCGTTGAGGACGGGACAGAAGCCTACGAGCAGTACTTC
TRBD1 TRBJ1-2 TRBV11-2 many CASSLDFQGANYGYTF TGTGCCAGCAGCTTAGATTTTCAGGGGGCGAACTATGGCTACACCTTC
TRBD2 TRBJ2-7 TRBV20-1 few CSARDEGLAGGYEQYF TGCAGTGCTAGAGACGAAGGGCTAGCGGGGGGCTACGAGCAGTACTTC
NA TRBJ1-3 TRBV5-1 few CASSPSDISGNTIYF TGCGCCAGCAGCCCATCGGACATCTCTGGAAACACCATATATTTT
TRBD1 TRBJ2-7 TRBV10-3 many CATITGTGDYEQYF TGTGCCACCATAACCGGGACAGGAGACTACGAGCAGTACTTC
TRBD1 TRBJ2-3 TRBV5-4 NA CASRGRGPGTDTQYF TGTGCCAGCAGGGGAAGGGGGCCGGGGACAGATACGCAGTATTTT
NA TRBJ1-3 TRBV20-1 few CSAIGPPGSGNTIYF TGCAGTGCTATCGGACCCCCGGGATCTGGAAACACCATATATTTT
TRBD2 TRBJ2-7 TRBV7-2 few CASSLEWRGENYEQYF TGTGCCAGCAGCTTAGAATGGCGGGGGGAGAACTACGAGCAGTACTTC
TRBD2 TRBJ2-3 TRBV4-3 few CASSQNAAGMATDTQYF TGCGCCAGCAGCCAAAATGCAGCGGGGATGGCGACAGATACGCAGTATTTT
NA TRBJ1-5 TRBV5-5 many CASSLSLMGVGQPQHF TGTGCCAGCAGCTTGTCCTTAATGGGGGTCGGGCAGCCCCAGCATTTT
NA TRBJ2-1 TRBV7-2 many CASSSYREYNEQFF TGTGCCAGCAGCTCGTACAGGGAATACAATGAGCAGTTCTTC
NA TRBJ2-7 TRBV6-2/TRBV6-3 NA CASKTRGGPDSYEQYF TGTGCCAGCAAGACGCGGGGTGGACCCGACTCCTACGAGCAGTACTTC
TRBD1 TRBJ2-7 TRBV20-1 NA CSASQGAYEQYF TGCAGTGCTAGTCAGGGGGCCTACGAGCAGTACTTC
NA TRBJ1-5 TRBV12-3/TRBV12-4 few CASSLALGIAHHF TGTGCCAGCAGTTTAGCGCTGGGCATAGCCCATCATTTT
NA TRBJ1-5 TRBV12-5 NA CASGLGTRGPQHF TGTGCTAGTGGTCTGGGCACGCGGGGGCCCCAGCATTTT
TRBD1 TRBJ1-2 TRBV20-1 many CSADRGVAYGYTF TGCAGTGCCGACAGGGGTGTTGCCTATGGCTACACCTTC
NA TRBJ1-2 TRBV29-1 many CSVFDPANYGYTF TGCAGCGTTTTTGACCCGGCTAACTATGGCTACACCTTC
NA TRBJ1-1 TRBV4-3 NA CASSQEWRTEAFF TGCGCCAGCAGCCAAGAATGGCGCACTGAAGCTTTCTTT
TRBD1 TRBJ1-1 TRBV6-1 few CASSAGTATMNTEAFF TGTGCCAGCAGTGCAGGGACAGCTACAATGAACACTGAAGCTTTCTTT
NA TRBJ1-1 TRBV15 NA CATEGGLGKDEAFF TGTGCCACCGAAGGAGGCCTCGGGAAAGATGAAGCTTTCTTT
TRBD2 TRBJ2-2 TRBV12-3/TRBV12-4 many CAGASGGGTGELFF TGTGCCGGGGCTAGCGGGGGTGGCACCGGGGAGCTGTTTTTT
NA TRBJ2-3 TRBV7-9 few CASRLTDTQYF TGTGCCAGCCGACTCACAGATACGCAGTATTTT
TRBD1 TRBJ2-1 TRBV12-3/TRBV12-4 many CASSRQGQGANEQFF TGTGCCAGCAGCAGACAGGGGCAGGGTGCGAATGAGCAGTTCTTC
NA TRBJ2-2 TRBV12-3/TRBV12-4 NA CASSFAGANTGELFF TGTGCCAGCAGTTTCGCAGGGGCGAACACCGGGGAGCTGTTTTTT
NA TRBJ1-1 TRBV7-2 few CASSLSVQFEAFF TGTGCCAGCAGCTTAAGTGTGCAGTTTGAAGCTTTCTTT
TRBD2 TRBJ2-2 TRBV12-3/TRBV12-4 NA CASSPGGTGELFF TGTGCCAGCAGCCCCGGGGGGACTGGGGAGCTGTTTTTT